This paragraph covers one TCR beta chain sequence. Its antigen is undetermined. CDR1 and CDR2 from the germline V gene are SGHTA and FQGNSA. V was shortened by 2 bases and J by 0 bases, with 8 bases between the two germline ends. CDR3 length: 15 residues. These data come from a study of T cell repertoires in cytomegalovirus infection. Background on the study: Through public TCR beta signatures, both CMV infection and matching HLA type were indicated. General study points: The cumulative frequency of public TCR beta families distinguished individuals who carried CMV together with the relevant HLA.

TCRdb reprocessed the reads via MiXCR and lists one record per CDR3 protein. This sample has under 200,000 distinct CDR3 sequences, with 25% to 30% found just once. This clonotype was sampled from a human donor in good health (CMV status not recorded). Some clones in this sample may be carry-over from other donors' samples. V is TRBV7-2 and J is TRBJ1-3, with D uncertain. The specimen was PBMCs. This CDR3 is CASSLRGGSGNTIYF. The DNA of the CDR3 is TGTGCCAGCAGCTTAAGAGGAGGCTCTGGAAACACCATATATTTT.